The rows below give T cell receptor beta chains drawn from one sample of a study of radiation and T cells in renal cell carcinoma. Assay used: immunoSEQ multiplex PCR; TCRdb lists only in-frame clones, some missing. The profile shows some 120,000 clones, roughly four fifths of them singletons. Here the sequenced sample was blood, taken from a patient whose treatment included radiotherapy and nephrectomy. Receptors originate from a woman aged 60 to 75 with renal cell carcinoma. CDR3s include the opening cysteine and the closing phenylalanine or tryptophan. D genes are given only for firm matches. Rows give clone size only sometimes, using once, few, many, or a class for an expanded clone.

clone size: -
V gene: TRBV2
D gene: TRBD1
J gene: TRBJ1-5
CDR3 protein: CASSTGGWQPQHF
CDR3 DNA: TGTGCCAGCAGTACAGGGGGTTGGCAGCCCCAGCATTTT

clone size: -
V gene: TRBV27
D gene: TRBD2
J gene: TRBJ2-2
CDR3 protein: CASSFWTSGRGDTGELFF
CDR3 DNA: TGTGCCAGCAGTTTCTGGACTAGCGGGAGAGGGGACACCGGGGAGCTGTTTTTT

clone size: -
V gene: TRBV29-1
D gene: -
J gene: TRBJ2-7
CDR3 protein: CSVEGPTAEQYF
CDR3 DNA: TGCAGCGTTGAAGGGCCGACCGCAGAGCAGTACTTC

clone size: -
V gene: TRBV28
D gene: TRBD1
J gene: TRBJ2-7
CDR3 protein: CASTRTGVPYEQYF
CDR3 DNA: TGTGCCAGCACCCGGACAGGGGTACCCTACGAGCAGTACTTC

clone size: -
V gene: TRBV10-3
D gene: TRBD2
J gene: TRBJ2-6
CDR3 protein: CAIKGWREADSHSGANVLTF
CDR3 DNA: TGTGCCATCAAGGGCTGGCGGGAGGCGGATTCTCACTCTGGGGCCAACGTCCTGACTTTC

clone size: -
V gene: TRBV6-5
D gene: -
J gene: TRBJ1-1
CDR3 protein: CASSPGHGTHTEAFF
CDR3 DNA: TGTGCCAGCAGTCCCGGACATGGTACCCACACTGAAGCTTTCTTT

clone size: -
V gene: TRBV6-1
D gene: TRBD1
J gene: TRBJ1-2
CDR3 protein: CASSGGQVYNYGYTF
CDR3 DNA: TGTGCCAGCAGTGGTGGACAGGTTTATAACTATGGCTACACCTTC

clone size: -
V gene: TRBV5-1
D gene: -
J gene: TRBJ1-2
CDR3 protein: CASSNGNGGADGGYTF
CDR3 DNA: TGCGCCAGCAGTAACGGGAACGGGGGCGCGGATGGTGGCTACACCTTC

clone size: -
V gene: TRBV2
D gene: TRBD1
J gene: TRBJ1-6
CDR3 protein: CASRQGGPYSYNSPLHF
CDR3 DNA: TGTGCCAGTAGACAGGGAGGCCCTTACTCCTATAATTCACCCCTCCACTTT

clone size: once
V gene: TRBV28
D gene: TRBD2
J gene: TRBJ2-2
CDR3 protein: CASSSRLATGELFF
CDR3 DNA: TGTGCCAGCAGTTCCCGACTAGCGACCGGGGAGCTGTTTTTT

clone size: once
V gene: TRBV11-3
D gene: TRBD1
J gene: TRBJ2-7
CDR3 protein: CASSKQGYYEQYF
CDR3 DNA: TGTGCCAGCAGCAAACAGGGGTATTACGAGCAGTACTTC

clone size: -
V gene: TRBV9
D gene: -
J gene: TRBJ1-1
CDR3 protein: CASSAQGRMNTEAFF
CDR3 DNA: TGTGCCAGCAGCGCCCAAGGACGGATGAACACTGAAGCTTTCTTT

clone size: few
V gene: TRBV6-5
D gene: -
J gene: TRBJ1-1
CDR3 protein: CASSTPTEAFF
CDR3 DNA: TGTGCCAGCAGCACACCTACTGAAGCTTTCTTT

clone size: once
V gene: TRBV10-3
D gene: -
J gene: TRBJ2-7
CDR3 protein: CAIGPISYEQYF
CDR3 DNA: TGTGCCATCGGTCCTATTTCCTACGAGCAGTACTTC

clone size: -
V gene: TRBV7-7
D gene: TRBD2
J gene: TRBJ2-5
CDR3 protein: CASSRLLAAETQYF
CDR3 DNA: TGTGCTAGCAGCAGATTACTAGCGGCGGAGACCCAGTACTTC

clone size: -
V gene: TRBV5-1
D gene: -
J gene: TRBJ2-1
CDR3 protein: CASSLGHEQFF
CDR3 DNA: TGCGCCAGCAGCTTGGGCCATGAGCAGTTCTTC

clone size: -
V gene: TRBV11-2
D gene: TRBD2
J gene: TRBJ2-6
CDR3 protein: CASSAGLAGGNGANVLTF
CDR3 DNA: TGTGCCAGCAGCGCCGGACTAGCGGGAGGAAATGGGGCCAACGTCCTGACTTTC

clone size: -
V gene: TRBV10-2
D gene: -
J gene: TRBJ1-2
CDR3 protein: CASSAFRAGYTF
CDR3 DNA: TGCGCCAGCAGTGCGTTTCGGGCTGGCTACACCTTC

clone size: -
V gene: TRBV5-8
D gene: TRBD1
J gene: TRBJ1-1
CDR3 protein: CASSNTGGAHTEAFF
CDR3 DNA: TGTGCCAGCAGCAACACAGGGGGCGCGCACACTGAAGCTTTCTTT

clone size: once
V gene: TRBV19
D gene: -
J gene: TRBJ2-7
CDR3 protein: CASSIGLQNEQYF
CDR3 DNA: TGTGCCAGTAGTATAGGCCTCCAGAACGAGCAGTACTTC

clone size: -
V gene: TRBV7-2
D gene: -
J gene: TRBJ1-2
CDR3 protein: CASSLVLDGYGYTF
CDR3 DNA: TGTGCCAGCAGCTTAGTGTTGGACGGCTATGGCTACACCTTC

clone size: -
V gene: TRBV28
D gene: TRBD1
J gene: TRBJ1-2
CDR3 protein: CASSYGQARGYTF
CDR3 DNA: TGTGCCAGCAGTTACGGACAGGCGAGGGGCTACACCTTC

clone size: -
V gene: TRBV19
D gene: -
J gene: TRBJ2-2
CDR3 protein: CASSIQGRNTGELFF
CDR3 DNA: TGTGCCAGTAGTATACAGGGGCGAAACACCGGGGAGCTGTTTTTT

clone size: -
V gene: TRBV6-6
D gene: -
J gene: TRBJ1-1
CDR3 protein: CASSYSGGVNTEAFF
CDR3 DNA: TGTGCCAGCAGTTACTCGGGAGGGGTCAACACTGAAGCTTTCTTT

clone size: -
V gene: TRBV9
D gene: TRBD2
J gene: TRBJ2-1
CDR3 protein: CASSVDGGGSGRQSPVSYNEQFF
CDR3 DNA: TGTGCCAGCAGCGTAGATGGGGGTGGAAGCGGGAGGCAATCCCCCGTCTCCTACAATGAGCAGTTCTTC

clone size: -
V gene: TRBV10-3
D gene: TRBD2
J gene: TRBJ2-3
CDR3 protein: CAISTSGRADTQYF
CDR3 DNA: TGTGCCATCAGTACTAGCGGGAGGGCGGATACGCAGTATTTT

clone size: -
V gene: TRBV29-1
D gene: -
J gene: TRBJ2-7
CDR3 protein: CSVVGSSYEQYF
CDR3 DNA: TGCAGCGTTGTGGGGAGCTCCTACGAGCAGTACTTC

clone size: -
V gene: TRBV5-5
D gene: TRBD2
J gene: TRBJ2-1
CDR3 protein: CASSLGPQITSGGLEQFF
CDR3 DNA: TGTGCCAGCAGTTTGGGGCCACAGATCACTAGCGGGGGTCTCGAGCAGTTCTTC

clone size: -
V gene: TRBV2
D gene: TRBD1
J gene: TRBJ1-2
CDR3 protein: CASMTGWGYTF
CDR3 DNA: TGTGCCAGCATGACAGGGTGGGGCTACACCTTC

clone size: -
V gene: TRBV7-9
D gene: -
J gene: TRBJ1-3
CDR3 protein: CASSPGTVSGNTIYF
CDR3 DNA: TGTGCCAGCAGCCCAGGGACGGTCTCTGGAAACACCATATATTTT

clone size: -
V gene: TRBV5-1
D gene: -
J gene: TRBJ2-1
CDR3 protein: CASRAEYNEQFF
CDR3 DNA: TGCGCCAGCAGGGCAGAATACAATGAGCAGTTCTTC

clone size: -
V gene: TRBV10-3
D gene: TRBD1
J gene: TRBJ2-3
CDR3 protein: CAISEGTGGRADTQYF
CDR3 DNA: TGTGCCATCAGTGAGGGGACAGGGGGAAGGGCAGATACGCAGTATTTT

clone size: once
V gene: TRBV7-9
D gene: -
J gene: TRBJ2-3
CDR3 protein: CASSSQDTQYF
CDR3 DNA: TGTGCCAGCAGCTCACAAGATACGCAGTATTTT

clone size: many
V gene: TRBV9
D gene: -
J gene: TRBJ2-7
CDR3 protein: CASSVGDSYEQYF
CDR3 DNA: TGTGCCAGCAGCGTGGGGGACTCCTACGAGCAGTACTTC

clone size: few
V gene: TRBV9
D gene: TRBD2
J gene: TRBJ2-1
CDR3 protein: CASSVRPSGSRNEQFF
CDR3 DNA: TGTGCCAGCAGCGTAAGGCCTAGCGGGAGTCGGAATGAGCAGTTCTTC